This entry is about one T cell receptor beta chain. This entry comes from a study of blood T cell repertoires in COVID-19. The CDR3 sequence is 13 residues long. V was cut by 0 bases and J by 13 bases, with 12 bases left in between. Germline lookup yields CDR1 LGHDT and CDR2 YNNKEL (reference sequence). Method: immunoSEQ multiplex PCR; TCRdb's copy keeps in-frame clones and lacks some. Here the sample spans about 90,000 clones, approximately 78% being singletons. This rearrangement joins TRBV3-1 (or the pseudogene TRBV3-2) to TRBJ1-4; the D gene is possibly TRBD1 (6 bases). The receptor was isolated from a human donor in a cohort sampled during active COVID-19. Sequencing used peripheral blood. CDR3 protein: CASSQDLEGGLFF. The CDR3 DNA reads TGTGCCAGCAGCCAAGATTTGGAAGGGGGACTGTTTTTT.